This T cell receptor (beta chain) was obtained from a study of cytomegalovirus exposure and HLA in healthy donors. Findings and caveats of the study: V segments that were indistinguishable, TRBV6-2 and TRBV6-3 among them, were omitted from analysis. Upon later analysis, TCR association rates were observed to vary by HLA locus, being highest for DRB1 and lowest for HLA-C.

The PCR used 60 Vbeta and 13 Jbeta primers. Sequencing used immunoSEQ multiplex PCR; TCRdb keeps in-frame clones, though not all of them. The table has 170,000 or so clones, 80% to 85% seen once. This clone was seen a few times. The antigen is not known. The CDR3 spans 13 residues. V was pared by 2 bases and J by 8 bases, with 9 bases between. Germline lookup yields CDR1 MNHEY and CDR2 SVGAGI. The receptor's source is a woman aged 25 to 39 in good health and CMV-seronegative. The sequenced sample was PBMCs. The V and J genes are TRBV6-5 and TRBJ2-2; perhaps TRBD2 as D (5 bases). This chain's CDR3 is CASSYEGLGELFF. Written as DNA, the CDR3 is TGTGCCAGCAGTTACGAGGGCCTTGGGGAGCTGTTTTTT.